This T cell receptor beta chain was observed in a study of cytomegalovirus exposure and HLA in healthy donors (dated by TCRdb to 2017 to 2019). Some background on the complete study: In an earlier analysis of under 750 of the donors, approximately 300 Gb of sequence data and approximately 100 million unique TCR beta sequences from 180 million or so T cells were reported. An early release that covered about 600 HLA-typed donors contained about 300 gigabases of sequencing data and 85 million to 100 million unique TCR sequences. Of the roughly 390 genotyped donors, roughly 80% fell in the genetic ancestry cluster associated with self-reported Caucasian donors. The aim of the study was to test whether cataloging public T cell receptors could identify signatures of past pathogen exposure. The T cell repertoires of some 700 subjects were profiled by immunosequencing and related to cytomegalovirus serostatus. Along with the approximately 650-subject first cohort, a separate validation cohort of over a hundred different subjects was used. The study combined high-throughput TCR immunosequencing, statistical association of individual TCRs with disease status, and machine learning to predict cytomegalovirus infection status. In a later analysis, previously published TCR beta repertoires from 670 or so donors were re-analyzed and high-resolution HLA genotyping was added so that TCR occurrence patterns could be studied. Rather than drawing on any new phenotypic data, the later analysis identified candidate immune exposures from TCR beta sequences and the way those sequences occurred across donors. In an earlier analysis of 550 to 700 of the donors, high-throughput TCR beta sequencing was used to judge whether each TCR beta V gene segment behaved as functional or pseudogenic. Donor age, sex, ethnicity and CMV serostatus were compiled together with the repertoire data. A later genetic analysis took genome-wide SNP genotypes for about 55% of the 666 donors and used that subset as a discovery cohort. Every repertoire in the discovery cohort had been generated on one and the same sequencing platform. HLA typing covered class I and class II loci at four-digit resolution. The number of typed donors differed by locus: about 620-640 for A, B, C, DRB1 and DQB1; some 500 for DQA1; approximately 600 for DPA1; and approximately 450 for DPB1. Roughly five DR-DQ haplotypes were treated as single units for association and clustering because of strong linkage in the cohort. Among 300 to 450 genotyped donors of the cohort, an average of 235,054 unique TCR beta nucleotide sequences were sequenced per donor, about a sixth of them non-productive. Paper-wide results and their limitations: In this cohort, only TCR beta chains were sequenced, and detectable features were limited by the absence of alpha or paired-chain data. Some IMGT-functional V segments, including TRBV6-2 and TRBV6-3, could not be told apart with the 87-base-pair reads, so those segments were excluded. About 17 rarely observed V segments, including chromosome 9 orphons, were excluded from the earlier analysis of just under 600 of the donors because counts were too low. In the study, approximately 160 TCR beta chains were listed as associated with cytomegalovirus. The only immune exposure information available for the cohort was CMV serostatus. V-gene and J-gene trimming of TCR beta chains was associated with a missense DCLRE1C variant in a later genetic analysis, and the association was replicated in an independent cohort. Because some donors lacked HLA typing at each locus, the association tests relied only on the typed subset. Presence/absence analyses assumed roughly uniform sequencing depth across donors, an assumption that may not hold. A further reported finding was that TCR beta sequences accurately predicted the HLA-A and HLA-B alleles for most subjects in the first cohort. In a later analysis, several top co-occurrence clusters were reported to appear linked to parvovirus B19, influenza, CMV and Epstein-Barr virus. In an earlier analysis of about 600 of the donors, most TCR beta V segments appeared in productive rearrangements about 90% or about 30% of the time, broadly matching IMGT annotations. The sequencing pipeline was judged likely to have produced a cluster of highly shared sequence variants as a technical artifact. In a later analysis, TCR association rates were found to vary across HLA loci, with the most associated TCRs seen for DRB1 alleles and the fewest for HLA-C alleles. While some public TCRs were present in many individuals, most TCR sequences turned up only very rarely across donors. Compared with equally common non-associated chains, HLA-associated TCR beta chains in a later analysis were more clonally expanded and had lower generation probabilities. Correlated functional status among segregating V segments might be attributable to linkage disequilibrium, but an unknown experimental factor could not be ruled out. Strong co-occurrence of HLA alleles, especially DR and DQ, made assigning TCR associations to individual alleles difficult. A later genetic analysis reported fewer N-insertions in productive TCRs among donors in an Asian-associated ancestry cluster than the approximately 700-donor mean. The classifier was reported to diagnose cytomegalovirus status with high specificity and sensitivity in both the original cohort and the validation cohort. A later analysis found that most CMV-associated TCR beta chains appeared HLA-restricted, with HLA associations seemingly driven largely by CMV exposure. A later analysis associated some 17,000 TCR beta sequences with specific HLA alleles at a false discovery rate of 0.05. In vitro tests confirmed that a few of the cytomegalovirus-associated TCR beta chains recognize cytomegalovirus antigens. According to the authors, the approach could potentially be generalized to other disease states and immunological phenotypes.

The library was built by means of the immunoSEQ multiplex PCR assay. The multiplex PCR relied on a mix of 60 forward primers for TCR Vbeta segments and 13 reverse primers for TCR Jbeta segments. A multiplex PCR assay on genomic DNA amplified the CDR3 region of rearranged TCR beta genes. On the Illumina HiSeq System, the amplified TCR beta libraries were sequenced as 87-base-pair reads. On the authors' methods: Across the 500 to 850 repertoires, a later analysis counted tens of millions of unique TCR beta chains, around 11 million of which were shared by at least two donors. To remove PCR and sequencing errors, raw reads were error-corrected and collapsed into unique sequences using a nearest-neighbor algorithm that merged closely related sequences. CDR3 sequences were aligned to IMGT reference sequences to assign V, D and J gene segments. For a sequence to be retained, a match of at least six nucleotides was required to both a V gene segment and a J gene segment. A rearrangement was called productive if the CDR3 had no stop codons and remained in frame with V and J, and every other rearrangement was called non-productive. CDR3 was defined according to IMGT convention as the region running from the second conserved V-encoded cysteine to the conserved J-encoded phenylalanine. The earlier analysis of about 590 of the donors excluded sequences that lacked an unambiguous match to a single V gene segment. An earlier analysis of fewer than 750 of the donors called V segments functional above 56.7% productive rearrangements and segregating when the between-donor standard deviation exceeded 5%. A statistical classification framework was built for diagnosing cytomegalovirus status from the catalog of TCR beta chain sequences. A later analysis assigned V and J genes by comparing TCR nucleotide sequences with IMGT/GENE-DB human TR gene sequences. Using the TCRdist pipeline, a later analysis assigned CDR3 sequences along with most-parsimonious VDJ recombination scenarios. In a later analysis, each TCR beta chain was defined by its CDR3 amino acid sequence together with its V-gene family, and reads lacking a unique V-gene family were excluded. In a later analysis, fewer than 650 highly shared, low-generation-probability nucleotide sequences were removed to address suspected cross-contamination and a sequencing artifact. In a later analysis, a clonal expansion index for each public chain was calculated from normalized within-repertoire ranks of inferred template counts. In a later analysis, generation probabilities were computed with a VDJ recombination model fitted to out-of-frame rearrangements, and the resulting probabilities were checked against IGoR. Hypergeometric tests were used in a later analysis to score TCR-TCR, TCR-HLA and TCR-CMV co-occurrence, with a repertoire-size bias correction applied to the TCR pairs. To estimate false discovery rates, a later analysis permuted the HLA or CMV assignments 20 times. In a later analysis, co-occurring TCRs were grouped using DBSCAN, and TCRdist sequence similarity was added for clustering within HLA-allele-positive subsets. For co-occurrence clustering, repertoires with fewer than 30,000 or more than 120,000 public chains were excluded, along with 4 to 6 repertoires with anomalous nucleotide sharing. The source is immuneACCESS, and TCRdb retained only in-frame sequences with V and J called. Part of the clones is not carried over; for the studies checked, unresolved V genes explain less than half of this, and the remainder is unexplained. V and J calls and clone size are copied from that table; D and trimming were computed from the DNA. For this sample the table gives a few hundred thousand clones, of which 80% to 90% were detected only once. The ten top clones hold approximately 2% of the sample.

The cohort was made up of 500 to 850 healthy bone marrow donors. All cohort members were sampled while nominally healthy, although unrecorded immune exposures were likely present. The donor tested CMV seropositive, placing the donor among the roughly 270 seropositive members of the cohort. A peripheral blood sample was provided by each donor, and peripheral blood mononuclear cells were used for TCR beta sequencing. The Qiagen DNeasy Blood Extraction Kit was used to extract genomic DNA from the blood cell samples. Comments on this clone: Its specific antigen is unknown. Qualities for individual bases were not recorded, and no much larger clone is one base off.

From the cysteine through the phenylalanine, the CDR3 covers 13 amino acids. Only the CDR3 part of the read is kept: 39 bases, read in frame from the first base. From the germline V gene, CDR1 is SNHLY and CDR2 is FYNNEI. The germline V end is reduced by 7 bases and the J end by 2 bases; junction bases left unmatched: 4. The sample was PBMCs. This chain is built from TRBV2 and TRBJ2-5; 7 of the junction bases match TRBD1. The source of this sequence is a woman between 40 and 55 years old in good health and CMV-seropositive. The nucleotides are TGTGCCAGCAAAGGACAGGTTCAAGAGACCCAGTACTTC. Translated, this is CASKGQVQETQYF.